The rows below give T cell receptor beta chains drawn from one sample of a study of cytomegalovirus exposure and HLA in healthy donors. Clones were read by immunoSEQ multiplex PCR, and TCRdb kept only the in-frame ones, dropping some. This sample yields 95,000 to 100,000 clones, of which around a tenth are seen a single time; about 5% belongs to the top ten. Specimen: PBMCs. These receptors came from a man aged 50-59 years in good health and CMV-seropositive. Each CDR3 is given with its conserved first and last residue. A D gene is named only where the DNA matches it firmly. The size field is filled for only some rows; it gives once, few, many or a size class.

len,abundance,d_gene,j_gene,v_gene,CDR3aa,CDR3nt
20,-,TRBD2,TRBJ2-2,TRBV10-3,CAISGSQSSGRALKTGELFF,TGTGCCATCAGTGGAAGTCAGTCTAGCGGGAGGGCCCTGAAGACCGGGGAGCTGTTTTTT
16,-,TRBD1,TRBJ1-5,TRBV23-1,CASSPGTGYSNQPQHF,TGCGCCAGCAGTCCAGGGACAGGCTATAGCAATCAGCCCCAGCATTTT
14,few,-,TRBJ1-1,TRBV27,CASSSTGPNTEAFF,TGTGCCAGCAGTTCGACAGGACCCAACACTGAAGCTTTCTTT
16,few,TRBD1,TRBJ2-2,TRBV28,CASSFFYRGPAGELFF,TGTGCCAGCAGTTTTTTCTACAGGGGGCCTGCCGGGGAGCTGTTTTTT
14,-,TRBD1,TRBJ1-1,TRBV19,CASSADRGEDEAFF,TGTGCCAGTAGTGCGGACAGGGGGGAGGATGAAGCTTTCTTT
14,-,-,TRBJ1-1,TRBV5-1,CASSQQGSNTEAFF,TGCGCCAGCAGCCAACAGGGCTCCAACACTGAAGCTTTCTTT
12,-,TRBD1,TRBJ1-2,TRBV7-9,CASSWDRDGYTF,TGTGCCAGTTCGTGGGACAGGGATGGCTACACCTTC
13,few,-,TRBJ2-7,TRBV7-8,CASNTGLSYEQYF,TGTGCCAGCAATACAGGGTTGAGCTACGAGCAGTACTTC
15,-,TRBD1,TRBJ2-7,TRBV7-9,CASSRLGQATYEQYF,TGTGCCAGCAGCCGGTTGGGACAGGCCACCTACGAGCAGTACTTC
20,few,TRBD2,TRBJ2-5,TRBV4-3,CASRGIQGLAGEGDQETQYF,TGCGCCAGCAGAGGGATCCAGGGACTAGCGGGAGAGGGGGACCAAGAGACCCAGTACTTC
15,-,TRBD1,TRBJ1-1,TRBV7-8,CASSPFGTANTEAFF,TGTGCCAGCAGCCCCTTCGGGACAGCGAACACTGAAGCTTTCTTT
14,-,TRBD1,TRBJ2-7,TRBV4-2,CASSKGTGEGEQYF,TGTGCCAGCAGTAAGGGGACAGGGGAGGGTGAGCAGTACTTC